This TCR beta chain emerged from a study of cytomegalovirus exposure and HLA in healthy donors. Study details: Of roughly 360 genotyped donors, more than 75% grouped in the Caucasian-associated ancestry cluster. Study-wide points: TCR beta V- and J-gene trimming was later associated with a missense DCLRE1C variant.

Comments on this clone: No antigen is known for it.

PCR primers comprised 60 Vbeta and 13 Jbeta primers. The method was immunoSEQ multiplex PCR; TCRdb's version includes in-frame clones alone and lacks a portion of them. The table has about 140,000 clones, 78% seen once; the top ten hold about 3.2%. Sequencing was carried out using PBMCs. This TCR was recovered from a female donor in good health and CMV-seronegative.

CDR3 sequence (DNA): TGTGCCAGCAGCGTTGGTCCCGGGACAGGGGGCATCGGGGAGCTGTTTTTT. This encodes CASSVGPGTGGIGELFF. The chain has TRBV9 and TRBJ2-2; 12 positions agree with TRBD1. The ends lost 2 bases at V and 7 bases at J; junction bases unmatched: 9. This CDR3 has 17 amino acids. Germline values: CDR1 SGDLS, CDR2 YYNGEE.